This T cell receptor beta chain stems from a study of long-term antiretroviral therapy in people with HIV. V was shortened by 7 bases and J by 8 bases, with 12 bases between the two germline ends. CDR3 length equals 11 residues. Per the germline V gene, CDR1 is DFQATT and CDR2 is SNEGSKA (reference sequence). This clone has only one observation. Its specificity is not known. Study results and caveats: Diversity rose after ART but stayed below transplant donor controls.

Researchers ran immunoSEQ v3.0 at survey level. TCRdb's table, derived via immunoSEQ multiplex PCR, lists solely in-frame clones and lacks some. The sample has 15,000 to 20,000 clones, 79% seen once; the top ten hold 5% to 7.5%. The material was unsorted PBMCs, obtained at the start of antiretroviral therapy, before treatment. This TCR was sampled from a young man with HIV. The chain joins TRBV20-1 to TRBJ2-4; TRBD1 or TRBD2 may be the D gene (5 bases each). The CDR3 spells CSVSLGDIQYF. DNA of the CDR3: TGCAGTGTATCATTGGGGGACATTCAGTACTTC.